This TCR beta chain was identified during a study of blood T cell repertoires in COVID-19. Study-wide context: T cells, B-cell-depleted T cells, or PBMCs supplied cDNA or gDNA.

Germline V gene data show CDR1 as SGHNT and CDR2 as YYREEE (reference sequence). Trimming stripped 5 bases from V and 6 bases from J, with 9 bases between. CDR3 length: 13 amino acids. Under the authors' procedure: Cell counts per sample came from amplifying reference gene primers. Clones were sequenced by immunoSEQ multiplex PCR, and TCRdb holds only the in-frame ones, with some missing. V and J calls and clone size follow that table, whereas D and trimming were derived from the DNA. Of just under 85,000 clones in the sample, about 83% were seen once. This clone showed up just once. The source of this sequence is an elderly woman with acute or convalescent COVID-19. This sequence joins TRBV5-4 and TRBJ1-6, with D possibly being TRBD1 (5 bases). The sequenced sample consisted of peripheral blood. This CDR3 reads CASSSGANSPLHF. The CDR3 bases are TGTGCCAGCAGTAGCGGGGCTAATTCACCCCTCCACTTT. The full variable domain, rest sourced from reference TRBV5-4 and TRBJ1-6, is ETGVTQSPTHLIKTRGQQVTLRCSSQSGHNTVSWYQQALGQGPQFIFQYYREEENGRGNFPPRFSGLQFPNYSSELNVNALELDDSALYLCASSSGANSPLHFGNGTRLTVT.